The rows below give T cell receptor beta chains drawn from one sample of a study of blood T cell repertoires in COVID-19. Profiled with immunoSEQ multiplex PCR; TCRdb holds only in-frame clones, not every one. The repertoire includes tens of thousands of clones, roughly 82% of them detected once, and approximately 12% sits in the top ten. The sequencing input was peripheral blood. These receptors were taken from a human donor in a cohort sampled during active COVID-19. The CDR3 runs from the conserved cysteine through the conserved F or W. D genes are given only for firm matches. Not all rows give a size; the values are once, few, many and, for expanded clones, a class.

J,V,size,D,DNA,CDR3
TRBJ2-7,TRBV2,.,TRBD2,TGTGCCAGCAGCGTAGCGGGGGGGCCCATTGAGCAGTACTTC,CASSVAGGPIEQYF
TRBJ2-3,TRBV5-1,.,.,TGCGCCAGCAGGAGGGGGTCCAGCGATCGCACAGATACGCAGTATTTT,CASRRGSSDRTDTQYF
TRBJ2-7,TRBV11-2,few,TRBD1,TGTGCCAGCAGCCTAGGGGGCGTAGGGACATACGAGCAGTACTTC,CASSLGGVGTYEQYF
TRBJ1-1,TRBV10-3,.,TRBD1,TGTGCCATCAGGGGACAGGAGAACACTGAAGCTTTCTTT,CAIRGQENTEAFF
TRBJ1-2,TRBV30,.,.,TGTGCCTGGAGTCGGGGAATCTATGGCTACACCTTC,CAWSRGIYGYTF
TRBJ2-3,TRBV5-1,.,.,TGCGCCAGCAGCCCGACTACAGATACGCAGTATTTT,CASSPTTDTQYF
TRBJ1-1,TRBV29-1,.,TRBD1,TGCAGCGTGGTGGGACAGGGGAACACTGAAGCTTTCTTT,CSVVGQGNTEAFF
TRBJ1-1,TRBV5-4,once,TRBD1,TGTGCCAGCAGCTTGGGGACAGGAGGGGCTTTCTTT,CASSLGTGGAFF
TRBJ1-1,TRBV2,.,TRBD1,TGTGCCAGCAGTGGTAACAGGGGAGTGAACACTGAAGCTTTCTTT,CASSGNRGVNTEAFF
TRBJ2-3,TRBV19,.,TRBD1,TGTGCCAGTAGTATCCCCGGACAGGGCTCATCCCCCGATACGCAGTATTTT,CASSIPGQGSSPDTQYF
TRBJ2-2,TRBV19,.,.,TGTGCCAGTATCCCTGGACAGAACACCGGGGAGCTGTTTTTT,CASIPGQNTGELFF
TRBJ1-1,TRBV18,few,TRBD1,TGTGCCAGCTCACCAGGTACAGGGGACCTAAACACTGAAGCTTTCTTT,CASSPGTGDLNTEAFF
TRBJ1-5,TRBV14,.,.,TGTGCCAGCAGCCCGGGACAATTCCAGCCCCAGCATTTT,CASSPGQFQPQHF
TRBJ1-1,TRBV3-1/TRBV3-2,.,.,TGTGCCAGCAGACACAGGAGGAACACTGAAGCTTTCTTT,CASRHRRNTEAFF
TRBJ2-5,TRBV5-1,.,.,TGCGCCAGCAGCTTTGGGGGGACGGAAGGGACCCAGTACTTC,CASSFGGTEGTQYF
TRBJ2-3,TRBV7-3,.,TRBD2,TGTGCCAGCAGCTTCGGACTAGCGGGAGTAGATACGCAGTATTTT,CASSFGLAGVDTQYF
TRBJ2-7,TRBV15,.,TRBD1,TGTGCCACCAGCAGAGATAGGACGGGACAGAACTACGAGCAGTACTTC,CATSRDRTGQNYEQYF
TRBJ2-1,TRBV5-1,.,TRBD2,TGCGCCAGCAGCTTGAGCGGTTTAGCGGGAGGGGGCAATGAGCAGTTCTTC,CASSLSGLAGGGNEQFF
TRBJ2-7,TRBV2,once,.,TGTGCCAGCAGCGCCACATCCCCGGGGACTTCCTTTATCGGCGAGCAGTACTTC,CASSATSPGTSFIGEQYF
TRBJ2-7,TRBV6-5,.,TRBD2,TGTGCCAGCAGCCCCGGACTAGGGAAGACCTACGAGCAGTACTTC,CASSPGLGKTYEQYF
TRBJ1-3,TRBV11-2,.,.,TGTGCCAGCAGCCTAGTGGGGGCGGGCGAACCTGGAAACACCATATATTTT,CASSLVGAGEPGNTIYF
TRBJ1-1,TRBV18,.,.,TGTGCCAGCTCCCCCCCTTTTAACACTGAAGCTTTCTTT,CASSPPFNTEAFF
TRBJ1-5,TRBV29-1,.,.,TGCAGCGTTTCTGCAGGGGGCAATCAGCCCCAGCATTTT,CSVSAGGNQPQHF
TRBJ2-1,TRBV6-6,.,.,TGTGCCAGCAGCCCCCGACAGACCGGGAATGAGCAGTTCTTC,CASSPRQTGNEQFF
TRBJ2-1,TRBV9,.,.,TGTGCCAGCAGCGTAGTACAGGGGGGGTACAATGAGCAGTTCTTC,CASSVVQGGYNEQFF
TRBJ2-7,TRBV7-3,.,TRBD1,TGTGCCAGCAGCTTAAAGGGGACAGGGGCGGCCGAGCAGTACTTC,CASSLKGTGAAEQYF